Listed below are T cell receptor beta chains from one sample, sequenced in a study of cytomegalovirus exposure and HLA in healthy donors. Some clones are missing from TCRdb's copy, which holds only in-frame ones; the method was immunoSEQ multiplex PCR. Altogether 110,000 to 150,000 clones are present, around 73% being singletons, with the ten largest covering 1% to 1.5%. Sequencing input: PBMCs. The receptors stem from a woman in her forties in good health and CMV-seronegative. The CDR3 runs from the conserved cysteine through the conserved F or W. D genes are given only for firm matches. Clone sizes are given selectively: once, few, many, or a class where the clone is expanded.

>TRBJ1-4|TRBV5-1|14|-|TRBD1
TGCGCCAGCAGTACCGGGACAGGGGGTGAAAAACTGTTTTTT
CASSTGTGGEKLFF
>TRBJ1-1|TRBV2|15|-|-
TGTGCCAGCAGTCGGTTAGGGACTATGAACACTGAAGCTTTCTTT
CASSRLGTMNTEAFF
>TRBJ2-2|TRBV9|16|-|TRBD2
TGTGCCAGCAGCGCACGACTAGCGGGGGACACCGGGGAGCTGTTTTTT
CASSARLAGDTGELFF
>TRBJ1-2|TRBV2|13|-|TRBD1
TGTGCCAGCACCGGGACAGAGAACTATGGCTACACCTTC
CASTGTENYGYTF
>TRBJ1-2|TRBV29-1|13|-|TRBD1
TGCAGCGTTTTAGACAGGGCCCTCTATGGCTACACCTTC
CSVLDRALYGYTF
>TRBJ1-2|TRBV15|11|-|-
TGTGCCACCAGCAGAGGGAGGGGATACACCTTC
CATSRGRGYTF
>TRBJ2-5|TRBV11-2|16|-|-
TGTGCCAGCAGCTTACAGGGGGGCCTGTACCAAGAGACCCAGTACTTC
CASSLQGGLYQETQYF
>TRBJ2-2|TRBV6-5|16|-|-
TGTGCCAGCAGTTATTCTGTGGGAGTAGGTACCGGGGAGCTGTTTTTT
CASSYSVGVGTGELFF
>TRBJ1-5|TRBV12-5|17|-|-
TGTGCTAGTGGTTTGGAAACAGGGTGGTGGAGCAATCAGCCCCAGCATTTT
CASGLETGWWSNQPQHF
>TRBJ2-2|TRBV28|12|-|-
TGTGCCAGCAAAGGGGTGGCCGGGGAGCTGTTTTTT
CASKGVAGELFF
>TRBJ2-3|TRBV6-1|21|-|TRBD2
TGTGCCAGCAGTGAAGGTTTGGCTAGCGGGGGGGTCGGGGGAAGCACAGATACGCAGTATTTT
CASSEGLASGGVGGSTDTQYF
>TRBJ1-2|TRBV6-5|14|few|-
TGTGCCAGCAGTTCCCTGACAGCAGAGGATGGCTACACCTTC
CASSSLTAEDGYTF
>TRBJ1-5|TRBV18|15|few|-
TGTGCCAGCTCACTCAATCAGGGAAGCAATCAGCCCCAGCATTTT
CASSLNQGSNQPQHF
>TRBJ1-1|TRBV10-3|12|-|-
TGTGCCATCAGTCCCGCCGGGACTGAAGCTTTCTTT
CAISPAGTEAFF
>TRBJ2-5|TRBV5-1|15|few|TRBD1
TGCGCCAGCAGCTTGAATACAGGGGGCGCGGAGACCCAGTACTTC
CASSLNTGGAETQYF
>TRBJ2-5|TRBV18|14|-|-
TGTGCCAGCTCTCGGGCTAGCGAAGAAGAGACCCAGTACTTC
CASSRASEEETQYF
>TRBJ2-1|TRBV9|15|-|TRBD2
TGTGCCAGCAGCGTAGGGGCAGCGGGGGTCAATGAGCAGTTCTTC
CASSVGAAGVNEQFF
>TRBJ1-2|TRBV6-1|13|once|TRBD1
TGTGCCAGCAGTGAGGGACAGCGCTATGGCTACACCTTC
CASSEGQRYGYTF
>TRBJ1-2|TRBV2|15|few|-
TGTGCCAGCAGTGAAGATAAGGGACTCGACTATGGCTACACCTTC
CASSEDKGLDYGYTF
>TRBJ2-5|TRBV27|15|few|TRBD1
TGTGCCAGCAGCTCCGGGACAGGCTTTTGGGAGACCCAGTACTTC
CASSSGTGFWETQYF
>TRBJ1-1|TRBV2|13|-|TRBD1
TGTGCCAGCAGTCAAGGACAGGGGGCTGAAGCTTTCTTT
CASSQGQGAEAFF
>TRBJ2-2|TRBV5-4|16|-|TRBD2
TGTGCCAGCAGCTTGGCGGGGGGGCGGAGCACCGGGGAGCTGTTTTTT
CASSLAGGRSTGELFF
>TRBJ1-2|TRBV7-9|13|few|-
TGTGCCAGCAGCTTACAGGTGAACTATGGCTACACCTTC
CASSLQVNYGYTF
>TRBJ2-2|TRBV7-2|18|-|-
TGTGCCAGCTCCATGCCCACCAAAAGGGGTGTCTACACCGGGGAGCTGTTTTTT
CASSMPTKRGVYTGELFF
>TRBJ2-2|TRBV29-1|15|-|TRBD1
TGCAGCGTTGACCCCGGGACAGGGGACACCGGGGAGCTGTTTTTT
CSVDPGTGDTGELFF
>TRBJ2-2|TRBV13|15|few|-
TGTGCCAGCAGCTTAGGGGACAGAGACACCGGGGAGCTGTTTTTT
CASSLGDRDTGELFF
>TRBJ1-5|TRBV5-1|16|once|TRBD1
TGCGCCAGCAGCTTGGAGGGACAGGGGAAAGGGGGGCCCCAGCATTTT
CASSLEGQGKGGPQHF
>TRBJ1-2|TRBV4-1|16|-|-
TGCGCCAGCAGCCAAGCCCATCCCAGAACGATCTATGGCTACACCTTC
CASSQAHPRTIYGYTF
>TRBJ2-1|TRBV7-3|19|-|TRBD2
TGTGCCAGCAGCTCCCAAGGACTAGCGGGACCGCTTGCCAGGAATGAGCAGTTCTTC
CASSSQGLAGPLARNEQFF
>TRBJ2-6|TRBV7-9|15|-|-
TGTGCCAGCAGCCGAACAGGGTCTGGGGCCAACGTCCTGACTTTC
CASSRTGSGANVLTF
>TRBJ1-3|TRBV5-1|17|-|TRBD1
TGCGCCAGCAGCTTGACCGGGACAGGGGGCGTTGGAAACACCATATATTTT
CASSLTGTGGVGNTIYF
>TRBJ1-2|TRBV7-9|14|-|-
TGTGCCAGCAGCCCACAGGGACTAAACTATGGCTACACCTTC
CASSPQGLNYGYTF
>TRBJ1-2|TRBV7-9|19|-|TRBD1
TGTGCCAGCAGCTTAACAGTCCGAAAAGGACAGGGACAGGAACATGGCTACACCTTC
CASSLTVRKGQGQEHGYTF
>TRBJ1-4|TRBV4-1|15|-|TRBD1
TGCGCCAGCAGCCAAGATCCGGGACAGCGGGAAAAACTGTTTTTT
CASSQDPGQREKLFF
>TRBJ1-1|TRBV27|14|-|-
TGTGCCAGCAGTTCGACAGTCTGGTCCACTGAAGCTTTCTTT
CASSSTVWSTEAFF
>TRBJ1-2|TRBV7-3|15|-|-
TGTGCCAGCAGCCCAACGGACAGCTATAACTATGGCTACACCTTC
CASSPTDSYNYGYTF
>TRBJ1-2|TRBV4-2|12|-|-
TGTGCCAGCAGCCAAGATCGCGGTGGCTACACCTTC
CASSQDRGGYTF
>TRBJ2-2|TRBV2|15|-|TRBD1
TGTGCCAGCACCCGAACAGGGGTCCTCACCGGGGAGCTGTTTTTT
CASTRTGVLTGELFF
>TRBJ2-5|TRBV5-1|13|-|TRBD1
TGCGCCAGCAGCCGGGACAGGGTTGAGACCCAGTACTTC
CASSRDRVETQYF
>TRBJ2-7|TRBV6-5|14|few|-
TGTGCCAGCAGTTATGGACAGTCCTCCTACGAGCAGTACTTC
CASSYGQSSYEQYF
>TRBJ1-1|TRBV19|13|few|TRBD1
TGTGCCAGTAGTGCACAGGGGAAGTCTGAAGCTTTCTTT
CASSAQGKSEAFF
>TRBJ2-3|TRBV6-6|15|once|TRBD2
TGTGCCAGCAGTATGGCGGGGGGGCCGGGAGATACGCAGTATTTT
CASSMAGGPGDTQYF
>TRBJ1-1|TRBV6-1|14|-|-
TGTGCCAGCAGTCTAACAGGGAAGGACACTGAAGCTTTCTTT
CASSLTGKDTEAFF
>TRBJ1-5|TRBV6-1|18|-|-
TGTGCCAGCAGTGAAAGGGTAGCGGACCTATGGAGCAATCAGCCCCAGCATTTT
CASSERVADLWSNQPQHF